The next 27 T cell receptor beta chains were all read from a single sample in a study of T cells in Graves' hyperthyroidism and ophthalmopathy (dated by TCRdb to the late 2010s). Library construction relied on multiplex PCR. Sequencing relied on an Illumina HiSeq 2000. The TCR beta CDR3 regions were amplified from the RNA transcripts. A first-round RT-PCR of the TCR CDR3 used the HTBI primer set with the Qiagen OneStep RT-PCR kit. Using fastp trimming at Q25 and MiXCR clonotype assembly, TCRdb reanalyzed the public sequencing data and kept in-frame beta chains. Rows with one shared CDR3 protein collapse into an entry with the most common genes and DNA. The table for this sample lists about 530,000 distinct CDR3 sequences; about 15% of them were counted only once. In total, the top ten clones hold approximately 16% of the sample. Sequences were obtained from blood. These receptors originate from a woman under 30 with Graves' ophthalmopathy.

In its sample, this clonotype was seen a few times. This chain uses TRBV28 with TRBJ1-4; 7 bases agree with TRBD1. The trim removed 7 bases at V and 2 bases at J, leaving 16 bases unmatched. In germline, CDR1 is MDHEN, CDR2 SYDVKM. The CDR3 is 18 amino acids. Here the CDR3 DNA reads TGTGCCAGCACTCGTACAGGGGAGAGAAAGTGGACTAATGAAAAACTGTTTTTT. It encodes CASTRTGERKWTNEKLFF.

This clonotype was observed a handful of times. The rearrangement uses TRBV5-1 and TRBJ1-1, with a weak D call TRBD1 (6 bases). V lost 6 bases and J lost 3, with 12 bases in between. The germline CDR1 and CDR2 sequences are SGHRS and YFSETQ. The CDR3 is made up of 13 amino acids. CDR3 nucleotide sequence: TGCGCCAGCAAGTGGGGGCAGGACACTGAAGCTTTCTTT. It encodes CASKWGQDTEAFF.

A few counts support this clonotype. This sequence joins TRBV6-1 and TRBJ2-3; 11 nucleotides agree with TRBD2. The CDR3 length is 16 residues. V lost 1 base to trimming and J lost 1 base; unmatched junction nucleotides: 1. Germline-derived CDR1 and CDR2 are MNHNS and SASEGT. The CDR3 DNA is TGTGCCAGCAGTGAAGAACTAGCGGGGGGCACAGATACGCAGTATTTT. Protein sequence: CASSEELAGGTDTQYF.

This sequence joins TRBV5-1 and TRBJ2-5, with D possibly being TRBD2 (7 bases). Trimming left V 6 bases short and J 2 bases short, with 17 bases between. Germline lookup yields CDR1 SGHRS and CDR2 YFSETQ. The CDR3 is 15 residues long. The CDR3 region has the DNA TGCGCCAGCACCAGGGGCGGGGGTGGACAAGAGACCCAGTACTTC. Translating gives CASTRGGGGQETQYF.

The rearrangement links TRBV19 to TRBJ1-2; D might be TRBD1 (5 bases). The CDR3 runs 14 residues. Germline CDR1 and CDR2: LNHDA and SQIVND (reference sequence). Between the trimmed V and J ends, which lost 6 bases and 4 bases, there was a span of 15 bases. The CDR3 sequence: CASSRDLRGYGYTF. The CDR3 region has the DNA TGTGCCAGTAGCAGGGACCTCCGTGGCTATGGCTACACCTTC.

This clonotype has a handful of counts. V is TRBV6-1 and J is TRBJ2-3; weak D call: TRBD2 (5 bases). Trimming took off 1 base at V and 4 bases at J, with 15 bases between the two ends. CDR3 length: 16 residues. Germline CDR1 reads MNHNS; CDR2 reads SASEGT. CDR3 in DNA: TGTGCCAGCAGTGAAGTTGGAGGAAACTGGGCAGATACGCAGTATTTT. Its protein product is CASSEVGGNWADTQYF.

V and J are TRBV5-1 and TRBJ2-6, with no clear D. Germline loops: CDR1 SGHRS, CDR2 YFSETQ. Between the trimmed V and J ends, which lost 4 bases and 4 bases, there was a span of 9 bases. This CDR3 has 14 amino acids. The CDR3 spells CASSPMGGANVLTF. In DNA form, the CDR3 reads TGCGCCAGCAGCCCGATGGGGGGGGCCAACGTCCTGACTTTC. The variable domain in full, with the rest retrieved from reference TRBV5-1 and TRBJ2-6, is KAGVTQTPRYLIKTRGQQVTLSCSPISGHRSVSWYQQTPGQGLQFLFEYFSETQRNKGNFPGRFSGRQFSNSRSEMNVSTLELGDSALYLCASSPMGGANVLTFGAGSRLTVL.

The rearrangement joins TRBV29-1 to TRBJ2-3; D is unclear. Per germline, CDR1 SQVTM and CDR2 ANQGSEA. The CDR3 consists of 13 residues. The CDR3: CGELDGGTDTQYF. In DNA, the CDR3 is TGCGGAGAATTGGACGGAGGCACAGATACGCAGTATTTT.

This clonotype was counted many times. This chain's CDR3 is CASSLLAEVYEQFF. The CDR3 nucleotides are TGCGCCAGCAGCTTACTGGCGGAGGTCTATGAGCAGTTCTTC. The rearrangement joins TRBV5-1 to TRBJ2-1, with a possible D match to TRBD2 (5 bases). The CDR3 runs 14 residues. The germline gives CDR1 SGHRS, CDR2 YFSETQ. V was cut by 2 bases and J by 8 bases, with 14 bases left in between.

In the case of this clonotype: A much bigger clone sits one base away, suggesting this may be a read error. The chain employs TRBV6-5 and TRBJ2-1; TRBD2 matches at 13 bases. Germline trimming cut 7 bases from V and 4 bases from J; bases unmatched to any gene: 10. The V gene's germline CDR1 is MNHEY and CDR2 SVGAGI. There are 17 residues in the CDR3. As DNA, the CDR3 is TGTGCCAGCATTTCGCCTAGACTAGCGGGAGGATACAATGAGCAGTTCTTC. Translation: CASISPRLAGGYNEQFF.

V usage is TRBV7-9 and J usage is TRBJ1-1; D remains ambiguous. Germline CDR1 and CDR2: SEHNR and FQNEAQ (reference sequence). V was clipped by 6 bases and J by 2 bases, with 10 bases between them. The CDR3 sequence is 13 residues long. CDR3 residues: CASRHKVNTEAFF. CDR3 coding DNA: TGTGCCAGCAGGCATAAAGTCAACACTGAAGCTTTCTTT.

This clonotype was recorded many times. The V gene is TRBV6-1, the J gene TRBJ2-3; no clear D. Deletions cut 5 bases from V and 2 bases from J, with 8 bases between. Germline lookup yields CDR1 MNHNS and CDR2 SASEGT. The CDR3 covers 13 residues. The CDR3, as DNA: TGTGCCAGCAGTTTCCCCAACACAGATACGCAGTATTTT. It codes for CASSFPNTDTQYF.

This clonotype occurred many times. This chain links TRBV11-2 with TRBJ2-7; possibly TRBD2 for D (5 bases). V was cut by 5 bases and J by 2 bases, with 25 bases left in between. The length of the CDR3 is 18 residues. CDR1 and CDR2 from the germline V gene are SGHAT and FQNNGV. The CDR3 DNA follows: TGTGCCAGCAGCCCCGTCTCAGCACGGCGGGCAAGAACCTACGAGCAGTACTTC. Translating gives CASSPVSARRARTYEQYF.

CDR3 loop: CASSQPGQSNQPQHF. The CDR3, as DNA: TGCGCCAGCAGCCAACCGGGACAGAGCAATCAGCCCCAGCATTTT. The chain links TRBV4-1 to TRBJ1-5; TRBD1 aligns across 7 bases. CDR1 MGHRA and CDR2 YSYEKL come from the germline V gene. V shed 2 bases, J shed 1 base, and the junction held 2 bases outside the gene matches. This CDR3 is built from 15 residues.

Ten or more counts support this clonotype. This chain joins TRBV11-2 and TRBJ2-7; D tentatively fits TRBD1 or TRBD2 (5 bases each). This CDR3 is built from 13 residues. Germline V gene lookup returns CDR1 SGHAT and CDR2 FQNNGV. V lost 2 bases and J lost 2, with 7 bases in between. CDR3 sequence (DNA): TGTGCCAGCAGCTTAAAGGGACCCTACGAGCAGTACTTC. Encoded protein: CASSLKGPYEQYF.

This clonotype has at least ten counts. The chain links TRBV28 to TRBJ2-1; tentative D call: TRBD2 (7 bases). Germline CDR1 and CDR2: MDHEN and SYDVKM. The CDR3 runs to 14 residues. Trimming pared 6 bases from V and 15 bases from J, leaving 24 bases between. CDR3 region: CASRPPGGRQTLFF. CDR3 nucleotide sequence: TGTGCCAGCAGACCCCCGGGGGGCAGACAGACCCTGTTCTTC. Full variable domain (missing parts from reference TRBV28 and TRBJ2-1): DVKVTQSSRYLVKRTGEKVFLECVQDMDHENMFWYRQDPGLGLRLIYFSYDVKMKEKGDIPEGYSVSREKKERFSLILESASTNQTSMYLCASRPPGGRQTLFFGPGTRLTVL.

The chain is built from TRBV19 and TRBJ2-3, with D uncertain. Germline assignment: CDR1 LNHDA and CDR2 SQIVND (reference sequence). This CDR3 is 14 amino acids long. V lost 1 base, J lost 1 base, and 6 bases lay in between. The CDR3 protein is CASSIGARTDTQYF. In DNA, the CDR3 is TGTGCCAGTAGTATAGGGGCCCGCACAGATACGCAGTATTTT.

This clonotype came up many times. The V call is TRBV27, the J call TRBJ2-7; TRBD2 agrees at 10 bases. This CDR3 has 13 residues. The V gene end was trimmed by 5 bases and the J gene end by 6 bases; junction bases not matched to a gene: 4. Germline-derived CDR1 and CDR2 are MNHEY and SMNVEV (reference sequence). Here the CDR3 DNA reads TGTGCCAGCAGTCTAGCGGGAGATTCCGAGCAGTACTTC. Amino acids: CASSLAGDSEQYF.

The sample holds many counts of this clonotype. The CDR3 bases are TGTGCCAGCAGCCAAGAGGGCACGAACACTGAAGCTTTCTTT. It codes for CASSQEGTNTEAFF. The chain carries TRBV3-1 and TRBJ1-1; D remains unclear. From germline, CDR1 is LGHDT and CDR2 YNNKEL (reference sequence). There are 14 residues in the CDR3. V dropped 0 bases and J dropped 1 base, with 6 bases sitting between them.

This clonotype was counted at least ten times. This CDR3 is CAWSGDTRRAFF. The CDR3 coding sequence is TGTGCCTGGAGCGGGGATACCCGGAGAGCTTTCTTT. This chain joins TRBV30 and TRBJ1-1; D gene uncertain. Germline CDR1 reads GTSNPN; CDR2 reads SVGIG (reference sequence). V was pared by 3 bases and J by 10 bases, with 15 bases between. There are 12 residues in the CDR3.

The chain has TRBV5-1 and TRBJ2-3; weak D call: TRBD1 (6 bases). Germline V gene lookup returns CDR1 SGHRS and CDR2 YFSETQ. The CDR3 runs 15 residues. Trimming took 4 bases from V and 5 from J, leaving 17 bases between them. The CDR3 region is CASSPGIRGQDTQYF. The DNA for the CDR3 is TGCGCCAGCAGCCCCGGGATCAGGGGTCAAGATACGCAGTATTTT.

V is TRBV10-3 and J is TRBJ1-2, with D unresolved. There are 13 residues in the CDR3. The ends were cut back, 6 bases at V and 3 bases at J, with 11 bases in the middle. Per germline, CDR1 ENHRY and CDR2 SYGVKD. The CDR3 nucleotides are TGTGCCATCAGGCCTAGCGGATACTATGGCTACACCTTC. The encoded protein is CAIRPSGYYGYTF.

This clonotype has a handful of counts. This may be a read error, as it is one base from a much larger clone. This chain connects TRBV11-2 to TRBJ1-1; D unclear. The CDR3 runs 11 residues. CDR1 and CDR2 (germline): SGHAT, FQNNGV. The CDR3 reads CASSRWTEALF. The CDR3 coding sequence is TGTGCCAGCAGCCGGTGGACTGAAGCTCTCTTT.

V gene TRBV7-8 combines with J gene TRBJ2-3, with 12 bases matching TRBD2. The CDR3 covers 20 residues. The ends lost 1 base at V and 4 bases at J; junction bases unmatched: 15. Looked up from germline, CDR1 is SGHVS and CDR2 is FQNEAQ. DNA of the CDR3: TGTGCCAGCAGCTTAGTGCTTGGAGGACTAGCGGGGAAGGGGGCAGATACGCAGTATTTT. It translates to CASSLVLGGLAGKGADTQYF.

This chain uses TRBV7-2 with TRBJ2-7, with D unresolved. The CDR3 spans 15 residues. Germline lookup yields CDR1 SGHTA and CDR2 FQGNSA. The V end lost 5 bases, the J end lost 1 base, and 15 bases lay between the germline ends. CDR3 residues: CASSQVNSGSYEQYF. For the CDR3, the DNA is TGTGCCAGCAGCCAAGTTAATAGTGGATCCTACGAGCAGTACTTC. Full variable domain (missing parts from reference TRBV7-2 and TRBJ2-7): GAGVSQSPSNKVTEKGKDVELRCDPISGHTALYWYRQSLGQGLEFLIYFQGNSAPDKSGLPSDRFSAERTGGSVSTLTIQRTQQEDSAVYLCASSQVNSGSYEQYFGPGTRLTVT.

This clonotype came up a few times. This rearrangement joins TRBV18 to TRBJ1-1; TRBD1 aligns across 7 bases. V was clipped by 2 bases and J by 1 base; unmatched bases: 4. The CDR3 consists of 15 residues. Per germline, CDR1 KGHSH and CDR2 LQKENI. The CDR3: CASSPEGGGNTEAFF. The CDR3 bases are TGTGCCAGCTCACCAGAAGGGGGCGGGAACACTGAAGCTTTCTTT. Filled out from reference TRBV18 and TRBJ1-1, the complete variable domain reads NAGVMQNPRHLVRRRGQEARLRCSPMKGHSHVYWYRQLPEEGLKFMVYLQKENIIDESGMPKERFSAEFPKEGPSILRIQQVVRGDSAAYFCASSPEGGGNTEAFFGQGTRLTVV.

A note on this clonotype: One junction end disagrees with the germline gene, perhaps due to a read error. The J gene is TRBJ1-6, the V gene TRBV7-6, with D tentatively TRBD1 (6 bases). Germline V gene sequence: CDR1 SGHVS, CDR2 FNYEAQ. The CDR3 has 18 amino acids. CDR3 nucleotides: TGTGCCAGCAGCTCTCCGACAGGCCCGCTCTCCTATAATTCACCCCCCCACTTT. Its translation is CASSSPTGPLSYNSPPHF. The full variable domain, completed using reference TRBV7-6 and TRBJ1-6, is GAGVSQSPRYKVTKRGQDVALRCDPISGHVSLYWYRQALGQGPEFLTYFNYEAQQDKSGLPNDRFSAERPEGSISTLTIQRTEQRDSAMYRCASSSPTGPLSYNSPPHFGNGTRLTVT.